This TCR beta chain is from a study of blood T cell repertoires in COVID-19. As for the study in general: T cells, B-cell-depleted T cells, or PBMCs provided the cDNA or gDNA that served as material.

The CDR3 is made up of 16 amino acids. J was trimmed by 10 bases and V by 4 bases; bases with no gene match: 15. Germline V lookup: CDR1 SGDLS, CDR2 YYNGEE. All enrollees were about 18 to 89 years old and from around 25 US areas. In the authors' methods: Counts of nucleated cells, estimated from reference gene primer amplification, were obtained. TCRdb's copy holds only in-frame clones and misses some; the assay was immunoSEQ multiplex PCR. From that table come the V and J calls and clone size; the DNA was used to work out D and trimming. The sample shows approximately 290,000 clones, approximately 85% of them seen only once.

The sample was PBMCs or T cells enriched from blood (not recorded which). The gene calls are TRBV9 and TRBJ2-1; TRBD2 aligns across 9 bases. This TCR came from a woman younger than 45 who had recovered from COVID-19. CDR3 bases: TGTGCCAGCAGCCCACGGACTAGCGACAGAGTCCGCGAGCAGTTCTTC. It yields the protein CASSPRTSDRVREQFF.